These 18 T cell receptor beta chains were all obtained from the same sample, sequenced in a study of chemoradiotherapy in HPV16-positive cancers. The assay was immunoSEQ multiplex PCR, and TCRdb's table has in-frame clones only and misses some. The data show about 16,000 clones, roughly 70% seen once. Here the sequenced sample was tumor tissue, taken from a patient who underwent chemoradiotherapy. The receptors stem from a human donor with HPV-associated anogenital cancer.

The chain couples TRBV11-1 to TRBJ1-3; 10 bases agree with TRBD1. CDR1 is SGHAT and CDR2 is FQDESV in the germline V gene (reference sequence). The CDR3 contains 15 residues. V was clipped by 5 bases and J by 4 bases; unmatched bases: 5. The CDR3 nucleotides are TGTGCCAGCAGCCCTCGACAGGGGGCCGGAAACACCATATATTTT. This translates into CASSPRQGAGNTIYF.

This clone was counted between two and nine times. This sequence joins TRBV30 and TRBJ2-1; TRBD1 aligns across 10 bases. The CDR3 spans 14 residues. The V gene's germline CDR1 is GTSNPN and CDR2 SVGIG (reference sequence). V shed 2 bases, J shed 4 bases, and the junction held 2 bases outside the gene matches. CDR3 residues: CAWSKGQGYNEQFF. The CDR3 DNA reads TGTGCCTGGAGTAAGGGACAGGGGTACAATGAGCAGTTCTTC.

The chain joins TRBV2 to TRBJ2-1; D gene ambiguous. The germline V and J ends were trimmed by 7 bases and 0 bases, with 10 bases remaining between them. Germline loops: CDR1 SNHLY, CDR2 FYNNEI. The CDR3 runs to 14 residues. CDR3 loop: CASKLQSSYNEQFF. CDR3 bases: TGTGCCAGCAAGCTCCAGAGCTCCTACAATGAGCAGTTCTTC.

The chain carries TRBV6-1 and TRBJ1-2; 9 nucleotides align to TRBD1. With V trimmed by 7 bases and J by 8 bases, 11 bases remained unmatched. Germline V gene sequence: CDR1 MNHNS, CDR2 SASEGT. The CDR3 runs 14 residues. The CDR3 sequence is CASNPGGTGNGYTF. CDR3 DNA: TGTGCCAGCAACCCAGGAGGGACAGGGAACGGCTACACCTTC.

The gene calls are TRBV2 and TRBJ2-7, with D possibly called TRBD1 or TRBD2 (6 bases each). This CDR3 has 13 amino acids. Trimming left V 10 bases short and J 0 bases short, with 13 bases between. Germline V gene lookup returns CDR1 SNHLY and CDR2 FYNNEI. CDR3: CATRGGSSYEQYF. The CDR3 nucleotides read TGTGCCACCCGAGGGGGGAGCTCCTACGAGCAGTACTTC.

This sequence joins TRBV5-4 and TRBJ1-6, with 8 bases fitting TRBD1. V lost 0 bases and J lost 7; bases outside the gene matches: 6. CDR3 length equals 16 residues. Per germline, CDR1 SGHNT and CDR2 YYREEE (reference sequence). In DNA, the CDR3 is TGTGCCAGCAGCTTGGAGGCAGGGGGCGGAAATTCACCCCTCCACTTT. Its protein product is CASSLEAGGGNSPLHF.

The V gene is TRBV16, the J gene TRBJ2-7; the match to TRBD1 covers 8 bases. This CDR3 spans 15 amino acids. V lost 3 bases to trimming and J lost 6 bases; unmatched junction nucleotides: 10. Germline V gene sequence: CDR1 KGHSY, CDR2 FQNENV. The CDR3 protein is CASSHPGQEGIEQYF. CDR3 bases: TGTGCCAGCAGCCACCCGGGACAGGAGGGAATCGAGCAGTACTTC.

The V and J genes are TRBV15 and TRBJ2-3, with TRBD2 identical over 7 bases. V lost 5 bases to trimming and J lost 3 bases; unmatched junction nucleotides: 8. The CDR3 runs 15 residues. Looked up from germline, CDR1 is LNHNV and CDR2 is YYDKDF (reference sequence). The CDR3 is CATSGTRGFTDTQYF. DNA for the CDR3: TGTGCCACCAGCGGAACGCGGGGGTTTACAGATACGCAGTATTTT.

This rearrangement joins TRBV4-1 to TRBJ2-5, with D tentatively TRBD2 (5 bases). The J call may be in error: the DNA end matches TRBJ2-7 better. From germline, CDR1 is MGHRA and CDR2 YSYEKL. The CDR3 is 16 residues long. The CDR3, as DNA: TGCGCCAGCAGCCATCCTCTGCTGGGGAGCTCCTACGAGCAGTACTTC. Encoded protein: CASSHPLLGSSYEQYF.

The chain couples TRBV6-1 to TRBJ2-7; D assignment may be TRBD1 or TRBD2 (5 bases each). There are 15 residues in the CDR3. The germline V and J ends were trimmed by 6 bases and 0 bases, with 15 bases remaining between them. The germline CDR1 and CDR2 sequences are MNHNS and SASEGT. The CDR3 protein is CASSDWGSHSYEQYF. The CDR3, as DNA: TGTGCCAGCAGCGACTGGGGGTCCCACTCCTACGAGCAGTACTTC.

The gene calls are TRBV10-3 and TRBJ2-7; 14 bases map to TRBD2. This CDR3 is 17 amino acids long. Germline-derived CDR1 and CDR2 are ENHRY and SYGVKD. V dropped 0 bases and J dropped 7; count of bases not matched to a gene: 8. The CDR3 DNA sequence: TGTGCCATCAGTGAGTCGATGACTAGCGGGGGGGATGGAGAGCAGTACTTC. Encoded protein: CAISESMTSGGDGEQYF.

This chain uses TRBV2 with TRBJ1-5, with D hard to call. The CDR3 is 13 residues long. The germline gives CDR1 SNHLY, CDR2 FYNNEI. V was cut by 3 bases and J by 5 bases, with 8 bases left in between. The CDR3 protein is CASSDNIYQPQHF. As DNA, the CDR3 is TGTGCCAGCAGTGATAACATCTATCAGCCCCAGCATTTT. Together with reference TRBV2 and TRBJ1-5, the CDR3 gives the full variable domain: EPEVTQTPSHQVTQMGQEVILRCVPISNHLYFYWYRQILGQKVEFLVSFYNNEISEKSEIFDDQFSVERPDGSNFTLKIRSTKLEDSAMYFCASSDNIYQPQHFGDGTRLSIL.

The CDR3 loop reads CASRTWDSLGETQYF. CDR3 coding DNA: TGTGCCAGCAGGACCTGGGACAGTCTCGGTGAGACCCAGTACTTC. V gene TRBV2 combines with J gene TRBJ2-5; 7 nucleotides align to TRBD1. From germline, CDR1 is SNHLY and CDR2 FYNNEI. This CDR3 contains 15 residues. After removal of 6 bases from V and 5 bases from J, the junction contained 12 bases not matched to a gene.

The chain has TRBV19 and TRBJ2-7; D is possibly TRBD1 (5 bases). Germline V gene lookup returns CDR1 LNHDA and CDR2 SQIVND (reference sequence). V lost 6 bases and J 3 bases, leaving 12 bases between the germline ends. The CDR3 length is 13 residues. CDR3 region: CASSLQVDYEQYF. As DNA, the CDR3 is TGTGCCAGTAGCCTACAGGTTGACTACGAGCAGTACTTC.

Written as DNA, the CDR3 is TGTGCCGCCTCGACAGGGGGGAAACGGCAGCCCCAGCATTTT. It encodes CAASTGGKRQPQHF. The rearrangement joins TRBV10-3 to TRBJ1-5; 9 nucleotides line up with TRBD1. Per germline, CDR1 ENHRY and CDR2 SYGVKD. The CDR3 runs to 14 residues. Trimming took 11 bases from V and 7 from J; bases not matched to a gene: 12.

This clone was detected only a few times. This chain uses TRBV5-1 with TRBJ2-1; 8 nucleotides align to TRBD2. The CDR3 has 14 amino acids. Trimming removed 6 bases from V and 8 bases from J; junction bases left unmatched: 10. The germline gives CDR1 SGHRS, CDR2 YFSETQ. Here the CDR3 reads CASKTGAGGDEQFF. The CDR3 DNA is TGCGCCAGCAAAACGGGGGCGGGAGGCGATGAGCAGTTCTTC.

This clone showed up just once. V and J are TRBV5-1 and TRBJ1-6; tentatively, D is TRBD1 (5 bases). Trimming took 0 bases from V and 10 from J, leaving 11 bases between them. Germline V gene data show CDR1 as SGHRS and CDR2 as YFSETQ. The CDR3 length is 14 residues. CDR3 amino acids: CASSLEAGWSPLHF. The CDR3 nucleotides are TGCGCCAGCAGCTTGGAGGCAGGGTGGTCACCCCTCCACTTT.

In its sample, this clone is medium-sized (0.01 to 0.1%). The chain combines TRBV4-1 with TRBJ1-6; D unresolved. Trimming shortened V by 4 bases and J by 1 base, and 5 bases separated the two germline ends. Germline V CDR1 and CDR2: MGHRA, YSYEKL. The CDR3 contains 14 residues. This chain's CDR3 is CASSLGSYNSPLHF. The CDR3 nucleotides are TGCGCCAGCAGCCTAGGTTCCTATAATTCACCCCTCCACTTT.